This T cell receptor (beta chain) stems from a study of response to subunit inactivated influenza vaccine. This clonotype was observed a few times. Its antigen is not known. Regarding the study as a whole: That few new T cells are recruited by each seasonal influenza vaccination was the authors' suggestion.

Germline-derived CDR1 and CDR2 are SQVTM and ANQGSEA. The CDR3 totals 15 residues. The germline V and J ends were trimmed by 2 bases and 2 bases, with 16 bases remaining between them. TCRdb analysed the RT-PCR reads with MiXCR anew, one entry per CDR3 protein. Found here are 500,000 to 750,000 distinct CDR3 sequences, less than 15% of them singletons; the top ten hold 11%. The TCR comes from a man aged 50-59 years who received an inactivated influenza vaccine. V gene TRBV29-1 combines with J gene TRBJ2-7; D unclear. Specimen: PBMCs from blood, collected about 13 days after vaccination. CDR3 nucleotides: TGCAGCGTTGAACTTATAGGCAGTGTAACCTACGAGCAGTACTTC. Protein product: CSVELIGSVTYEQYF.